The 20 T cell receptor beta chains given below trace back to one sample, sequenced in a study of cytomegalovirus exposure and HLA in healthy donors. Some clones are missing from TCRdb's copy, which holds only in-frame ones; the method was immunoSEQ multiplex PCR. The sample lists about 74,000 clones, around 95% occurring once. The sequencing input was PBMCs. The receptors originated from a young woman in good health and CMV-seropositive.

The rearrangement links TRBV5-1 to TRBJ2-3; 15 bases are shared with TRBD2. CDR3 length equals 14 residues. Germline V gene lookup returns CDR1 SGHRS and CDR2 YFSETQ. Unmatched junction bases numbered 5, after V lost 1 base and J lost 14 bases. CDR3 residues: CASSLRTSGGAMYF. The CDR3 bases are TGCGCCAGCAGCTTGAGGACTAGCGGGGGGGCCATGTATTTT.

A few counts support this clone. Written as DNA, the CDR3 is TGCGCCAGCAGCTTGGACACAGGAGCCGGAAACACCATATATTTT. It translates to CASSLDTGAGNTIYF. This chain joins TRBV5-1 and TRBJ1-3; D is perhaps TRBD1 (5 bases). CDR1 SGHRS and CDR2 YFSETQ come from the germline V gene. V dropped 0 bases and J dropped 4 bases, with 11 bases sitting between them. The CDR3 covers 15 residues.

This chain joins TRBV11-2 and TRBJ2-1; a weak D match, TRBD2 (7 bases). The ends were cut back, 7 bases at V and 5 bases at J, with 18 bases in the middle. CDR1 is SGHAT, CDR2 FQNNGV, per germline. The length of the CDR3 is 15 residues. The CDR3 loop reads CASTPGQRGNNEQFF. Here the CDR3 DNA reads TGTGCCAGCACCCCCGGACAGCGGGGTAACAATGAGCAGTTCTTC.

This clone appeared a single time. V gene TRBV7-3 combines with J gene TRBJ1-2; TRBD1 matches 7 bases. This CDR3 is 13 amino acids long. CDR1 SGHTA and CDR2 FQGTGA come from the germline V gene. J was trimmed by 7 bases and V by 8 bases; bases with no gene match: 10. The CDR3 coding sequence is TGTGCCAGCGGATATAAGGGGGCGGGTGGCTACACCTTC. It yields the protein CASGYKGAGGYTF. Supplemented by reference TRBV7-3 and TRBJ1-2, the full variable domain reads GAGVSQTPSNKVTEKGKYVELRCDPISGHTALYWYRQSLGQGPEFLIYFQGTGAADDSGLPNDRFFAVRPEGSVSTLKIQRTERGDSAVYLCASGYKGAGGYTFGSGTRLTVV.

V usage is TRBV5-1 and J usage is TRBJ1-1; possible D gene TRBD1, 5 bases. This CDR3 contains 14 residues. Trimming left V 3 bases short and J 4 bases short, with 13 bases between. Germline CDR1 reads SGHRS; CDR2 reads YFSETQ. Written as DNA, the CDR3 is TGCGCCAGCAGCTCCGACGGGGGTGGCACTGAAGCTTTCTTT. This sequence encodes CASSSDGGGTEAFF.

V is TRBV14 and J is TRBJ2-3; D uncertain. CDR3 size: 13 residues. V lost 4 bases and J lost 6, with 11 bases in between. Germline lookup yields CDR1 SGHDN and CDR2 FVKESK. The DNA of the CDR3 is TGTGCCAGCAGCCCTACCCCCGGGGATACGCAGTATTTT. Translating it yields CASSPTPGDTQYF.

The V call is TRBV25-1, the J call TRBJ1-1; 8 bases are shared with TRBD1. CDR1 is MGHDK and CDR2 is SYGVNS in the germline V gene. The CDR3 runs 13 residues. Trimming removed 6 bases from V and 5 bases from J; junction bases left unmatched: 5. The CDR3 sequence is CASSRQGRTEAFF. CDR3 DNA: TGTGCCAGCAGCAGACAGGGGAGGACTGAAGCTTTCTTT. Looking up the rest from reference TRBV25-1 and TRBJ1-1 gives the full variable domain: EADIYQTPRYLVIGTGKKITLECSQTMGHDKMYWYQQDPGMELHLIHYSYGVNSTEKGDLSSESTVSRIRTEHFPLTLESARPSHTSQYLCASSRQGRTEAFFGQGTRLTVV.

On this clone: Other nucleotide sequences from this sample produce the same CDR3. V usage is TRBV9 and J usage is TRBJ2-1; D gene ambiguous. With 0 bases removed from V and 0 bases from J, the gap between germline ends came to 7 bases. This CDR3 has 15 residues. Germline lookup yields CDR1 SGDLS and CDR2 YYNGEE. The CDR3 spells CASSVDPSSYNEQFF. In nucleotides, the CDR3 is TGTGCCAGCAGCGTAGACCCTAGCTCCTACAATGAGCAGTTCTTC.

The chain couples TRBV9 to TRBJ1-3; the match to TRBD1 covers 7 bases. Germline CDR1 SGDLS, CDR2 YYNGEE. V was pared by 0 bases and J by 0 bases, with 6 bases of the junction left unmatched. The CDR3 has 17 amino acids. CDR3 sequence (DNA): TGTGCCAGCAGCGTAGATCCCAGGGGGAACTCTGGAAACACCATATATTTT. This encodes CASSVDPRGNSGNTIYF.

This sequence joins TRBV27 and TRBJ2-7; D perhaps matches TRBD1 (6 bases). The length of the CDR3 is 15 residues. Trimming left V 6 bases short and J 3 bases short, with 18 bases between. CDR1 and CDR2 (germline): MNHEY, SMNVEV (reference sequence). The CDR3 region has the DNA TGTGCCAGCAGGGAAGCGACAGGTTGGGACTACGAGCAGTACTTC. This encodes CASREATGWDYEQYF.

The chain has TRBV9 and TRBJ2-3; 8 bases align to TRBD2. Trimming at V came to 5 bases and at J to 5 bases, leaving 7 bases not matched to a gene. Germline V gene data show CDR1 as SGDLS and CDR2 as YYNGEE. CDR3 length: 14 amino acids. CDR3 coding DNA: TGTGCCAGCAGTCCGAGCGGGGGAAGAGATACGCAGTATTTT. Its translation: CASSPSGGRDTQYF.

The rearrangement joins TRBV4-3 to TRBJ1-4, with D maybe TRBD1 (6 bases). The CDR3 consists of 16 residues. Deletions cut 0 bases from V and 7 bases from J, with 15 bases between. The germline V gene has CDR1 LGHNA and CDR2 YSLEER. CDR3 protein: CASSQELGANFEKLFF. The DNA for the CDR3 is TGCGCCAGCAGCCAAGAACTGGGGGCGAATTTTGAAAAACTGTTTTTT.

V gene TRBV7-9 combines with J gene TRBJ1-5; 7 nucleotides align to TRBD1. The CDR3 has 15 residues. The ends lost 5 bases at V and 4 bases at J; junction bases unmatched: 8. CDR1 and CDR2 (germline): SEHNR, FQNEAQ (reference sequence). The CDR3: CASSQGTVWNQPQHF. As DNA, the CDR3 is TGTGCCAGCAGCCAGGGGACAGTCTGGAATCAGCCCCAGCATTTT.

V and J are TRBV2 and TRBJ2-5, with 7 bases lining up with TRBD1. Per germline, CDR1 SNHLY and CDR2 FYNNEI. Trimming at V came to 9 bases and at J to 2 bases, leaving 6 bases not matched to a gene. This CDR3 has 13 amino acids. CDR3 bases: TGTGCCAGTAACTGGGACAGTCAAGAGACCCAGTACTTC. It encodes CASNWDSQETQYF.

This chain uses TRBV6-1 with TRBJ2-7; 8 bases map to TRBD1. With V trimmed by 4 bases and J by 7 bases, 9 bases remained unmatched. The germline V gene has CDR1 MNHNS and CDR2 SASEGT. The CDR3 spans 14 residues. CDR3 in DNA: TGTGCCAGCAGTGCCGGACAGGGTGTGGGAGAGCAGTACTTC. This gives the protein CASSAGQGVGEQYF.

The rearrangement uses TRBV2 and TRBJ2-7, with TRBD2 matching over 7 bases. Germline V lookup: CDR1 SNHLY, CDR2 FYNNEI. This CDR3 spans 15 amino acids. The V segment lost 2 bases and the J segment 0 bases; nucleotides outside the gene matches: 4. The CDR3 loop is CASSEYGRGSYEQYF. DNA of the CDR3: TGTGCCAGCAGTGAATATGGGAGGGGCTCCTACGAGCAGTACTTC.

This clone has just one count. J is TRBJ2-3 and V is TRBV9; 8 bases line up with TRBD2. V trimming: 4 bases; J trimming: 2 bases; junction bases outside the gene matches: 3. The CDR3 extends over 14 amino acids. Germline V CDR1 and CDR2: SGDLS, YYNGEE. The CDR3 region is CASSTSGLTDTQYF. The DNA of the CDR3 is TGTGCCAGCAGCACTAGCGGCCTCACAGATACGCAGTATTTT.

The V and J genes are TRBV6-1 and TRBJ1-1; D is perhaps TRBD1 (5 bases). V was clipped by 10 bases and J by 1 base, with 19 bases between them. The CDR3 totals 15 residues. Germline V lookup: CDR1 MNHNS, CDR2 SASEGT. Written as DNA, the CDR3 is TGTGCCACTGACAGATCCTTATATTCGAACACTGAAGCTTTCTTT. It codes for CATDRSLYSNTEAFF.

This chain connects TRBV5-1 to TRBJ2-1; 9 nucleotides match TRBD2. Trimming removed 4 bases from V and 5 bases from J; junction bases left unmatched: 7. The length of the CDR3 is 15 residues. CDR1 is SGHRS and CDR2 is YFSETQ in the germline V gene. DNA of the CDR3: TGCGCCAGCAGCAGCTATGGGACTAGCCACAATGAGCAGTTCTTC. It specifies CASSSYGTSHNEQFF.

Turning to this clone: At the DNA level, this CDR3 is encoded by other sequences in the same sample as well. The CDR3 region has the DNA TGTGCCAGTAGTATTGGGGGAGGTAGTTCCTACGAGCAGTACTTC. Translated, it gives CASSIGGGSSYEQYF. This chain joins TRBV19 and TRBJ2-7; tentative D call: TRBD2 (6 bases). Trimming took off 3 bases at V and 1 base at J, with 13 bases between the two ends. The CDR3 loop spans 15 amino acids. Germline CDR1 reads LNHDA; CDR2 reads SQIVND (reference sequence).